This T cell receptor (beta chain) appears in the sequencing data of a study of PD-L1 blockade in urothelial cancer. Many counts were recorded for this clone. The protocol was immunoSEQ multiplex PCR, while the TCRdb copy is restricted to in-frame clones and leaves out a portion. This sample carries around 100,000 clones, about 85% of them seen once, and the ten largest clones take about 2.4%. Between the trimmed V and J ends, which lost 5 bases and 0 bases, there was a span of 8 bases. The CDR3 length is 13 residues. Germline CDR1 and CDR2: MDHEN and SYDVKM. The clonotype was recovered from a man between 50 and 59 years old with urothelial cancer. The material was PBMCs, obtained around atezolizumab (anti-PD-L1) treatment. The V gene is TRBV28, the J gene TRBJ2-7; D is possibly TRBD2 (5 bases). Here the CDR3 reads CASSEGSSYEQYF. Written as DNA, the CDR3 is TGTGCCAGCAGTGAGGGAAGCTCCTACGAGCAGTACTTC.